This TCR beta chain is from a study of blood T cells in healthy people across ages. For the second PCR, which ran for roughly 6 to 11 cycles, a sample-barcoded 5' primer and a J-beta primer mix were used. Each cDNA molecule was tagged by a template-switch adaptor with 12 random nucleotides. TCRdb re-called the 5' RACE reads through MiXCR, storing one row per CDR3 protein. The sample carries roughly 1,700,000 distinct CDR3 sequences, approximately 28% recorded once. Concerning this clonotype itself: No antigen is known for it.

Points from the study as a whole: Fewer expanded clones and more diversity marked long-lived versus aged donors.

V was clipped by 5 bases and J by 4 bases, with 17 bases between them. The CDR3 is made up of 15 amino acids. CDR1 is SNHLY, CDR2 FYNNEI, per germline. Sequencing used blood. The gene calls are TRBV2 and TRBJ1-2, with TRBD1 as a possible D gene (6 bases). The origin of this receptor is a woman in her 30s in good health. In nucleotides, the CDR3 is TGTGCCAGCAGTCCGACAGGTGGAGCCTTCTATGGCTACACCTTC. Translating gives CASSPTGGAFYGYTF.